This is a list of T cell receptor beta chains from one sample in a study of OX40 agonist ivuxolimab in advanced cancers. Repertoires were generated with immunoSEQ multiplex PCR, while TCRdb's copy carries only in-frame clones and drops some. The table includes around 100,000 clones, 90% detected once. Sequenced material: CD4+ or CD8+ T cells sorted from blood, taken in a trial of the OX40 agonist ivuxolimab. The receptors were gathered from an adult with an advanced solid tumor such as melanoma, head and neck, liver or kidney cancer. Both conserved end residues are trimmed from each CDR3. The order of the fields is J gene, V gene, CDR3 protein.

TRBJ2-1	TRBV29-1	SVKEREGPYNEQF
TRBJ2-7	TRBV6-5	ASSSRGSVSYEQY
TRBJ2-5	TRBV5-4	ASSFGPKETQY
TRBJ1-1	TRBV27	ASSFLQGAAEAF
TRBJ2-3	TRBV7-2	ASRRGRTDTQY
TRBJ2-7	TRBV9	ASSVGGRGAYEQY
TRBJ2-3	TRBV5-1	ASREGSTDTQY
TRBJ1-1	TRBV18	ASSPLRGRMNTEAF
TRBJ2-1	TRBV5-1	ASSFFASGNNEQF
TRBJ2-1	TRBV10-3	AISEPGQGAREQF
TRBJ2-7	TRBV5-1	ATSRDSSYEQY
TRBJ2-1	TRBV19	ASSIATRHVDEQF
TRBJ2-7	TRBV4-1	ASSQDAPQTSGSSHEQY
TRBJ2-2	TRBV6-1	ASNRDSSNTGELF
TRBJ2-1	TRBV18	ASSPGLDNEQF
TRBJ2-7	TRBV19	ASSPGTTWAEQY
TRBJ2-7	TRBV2	ASSPGTGMREQY
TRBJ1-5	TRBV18	ASSDRGGNQPQH
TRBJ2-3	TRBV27	ASSFGVNTDTQY
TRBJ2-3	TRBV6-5	ASSYQRGRTDTQY
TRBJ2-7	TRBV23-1	ASSQGCGTGGSYEQY
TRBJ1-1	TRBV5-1	ASSLQSPGRLGTEAF
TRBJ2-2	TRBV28	ASTYRGGTGELF
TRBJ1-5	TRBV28	ASSLAGTGGVPQH
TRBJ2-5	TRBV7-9	ASSAGTVQETQY
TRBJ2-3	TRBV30	AWGQGRRSTDTQY
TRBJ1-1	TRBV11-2	ASSLVISGTEAF
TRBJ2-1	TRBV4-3	ASSQDWGLAYNEQF
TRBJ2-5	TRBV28	ASSLSGTNPTQY
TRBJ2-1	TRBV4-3	ASTSLAGGQHSYNEQF
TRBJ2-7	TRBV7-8	ASSLRWTSGRYEQY
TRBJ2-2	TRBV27	ASSWGPGELF
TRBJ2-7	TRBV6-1	ASTFLPSYEQY